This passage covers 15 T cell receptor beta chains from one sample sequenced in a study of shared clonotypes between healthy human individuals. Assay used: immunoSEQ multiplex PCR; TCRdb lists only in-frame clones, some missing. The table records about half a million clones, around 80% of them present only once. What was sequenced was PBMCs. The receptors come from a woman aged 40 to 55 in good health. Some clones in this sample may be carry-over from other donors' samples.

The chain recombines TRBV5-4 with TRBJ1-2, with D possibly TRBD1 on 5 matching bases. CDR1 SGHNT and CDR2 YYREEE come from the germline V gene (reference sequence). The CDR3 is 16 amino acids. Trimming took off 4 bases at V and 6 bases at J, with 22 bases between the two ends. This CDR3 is CASSPWDQGRKDGYTF. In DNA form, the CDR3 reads TGTGCCAGCAGCCCGTGGGACCAGGGTAGGAAGGATGGCTACACCTTC.

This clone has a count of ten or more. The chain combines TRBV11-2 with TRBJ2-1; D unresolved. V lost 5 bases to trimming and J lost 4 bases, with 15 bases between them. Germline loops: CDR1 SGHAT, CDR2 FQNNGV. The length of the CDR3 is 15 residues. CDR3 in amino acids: CASSPIGGRYNEQFF. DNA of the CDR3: TGTGCCAGCAGCCCGATCGGCGGCAGGTACAATGAGCAGTTCTTC.

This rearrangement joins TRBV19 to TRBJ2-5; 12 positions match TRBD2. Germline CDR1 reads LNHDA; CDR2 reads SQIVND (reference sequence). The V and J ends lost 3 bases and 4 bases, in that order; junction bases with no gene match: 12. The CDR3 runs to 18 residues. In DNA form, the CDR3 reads TGTGCCAGTAGTATGGGGCTAGCGGGAGGGCTTCGCGGAGAGACCCAGTACTTC. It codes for CASSMGLAGGLRGETQYF.

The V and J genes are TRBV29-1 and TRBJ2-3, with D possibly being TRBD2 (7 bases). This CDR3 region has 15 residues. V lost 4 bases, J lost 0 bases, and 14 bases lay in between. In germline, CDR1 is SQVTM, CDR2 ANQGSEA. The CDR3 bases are TGCAGCGTTGGATGGCGGGGGACAAGCACAGATACGCAGTATTTT. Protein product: CSVGWRGTSTDTQYF.

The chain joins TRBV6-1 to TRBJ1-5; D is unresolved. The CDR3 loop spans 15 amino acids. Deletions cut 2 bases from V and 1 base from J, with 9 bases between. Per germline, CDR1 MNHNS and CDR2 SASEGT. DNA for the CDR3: TGTGCCAGCAGTGAAATCGGCCAAAGCAATCAGCCCCAGCATTTT. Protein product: CASSEIGQSNQPQHF.

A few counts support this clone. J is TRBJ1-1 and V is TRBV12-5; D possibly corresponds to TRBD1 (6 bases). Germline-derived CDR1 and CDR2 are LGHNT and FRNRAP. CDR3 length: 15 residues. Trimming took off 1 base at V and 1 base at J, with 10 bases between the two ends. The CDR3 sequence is CASGLARGKNTEAFF. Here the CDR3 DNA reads TGTGCTAGTGGTTTGGCCAGGGGCAAGAACACTGAAGCTTTCTTT.

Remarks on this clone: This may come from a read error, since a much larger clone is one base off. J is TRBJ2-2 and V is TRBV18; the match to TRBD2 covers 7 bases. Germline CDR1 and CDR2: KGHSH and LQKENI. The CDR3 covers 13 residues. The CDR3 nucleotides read TGTGCCAGCTCACCCAACCCAGGCGGGGGGCTGTTTTTT. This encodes CASSPNPGGGLFF.

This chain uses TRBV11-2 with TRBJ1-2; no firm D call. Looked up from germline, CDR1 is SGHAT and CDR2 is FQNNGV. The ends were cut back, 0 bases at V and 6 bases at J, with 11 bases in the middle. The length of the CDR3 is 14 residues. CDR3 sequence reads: CASSLDRSRDGYTF. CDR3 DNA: TGTGCCAGCAGCTTAGATCGGAGTAGGGATGGCTACACCTTC.

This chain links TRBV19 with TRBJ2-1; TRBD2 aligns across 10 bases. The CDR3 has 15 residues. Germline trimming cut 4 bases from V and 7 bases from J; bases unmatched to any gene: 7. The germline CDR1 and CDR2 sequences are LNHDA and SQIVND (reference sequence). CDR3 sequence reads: CASSREREGRNEQFF. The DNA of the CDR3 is TGTGCCAGTAGTAGAGAGCGGGAGGGCCGGAATGAGCAGTTCTTC.

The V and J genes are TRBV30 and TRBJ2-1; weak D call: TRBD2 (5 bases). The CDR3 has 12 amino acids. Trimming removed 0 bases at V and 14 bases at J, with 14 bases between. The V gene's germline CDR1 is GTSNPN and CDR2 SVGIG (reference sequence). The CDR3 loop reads CAWSVRGEHEFF. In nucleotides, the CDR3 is TGTGCCTGGAGTGTACGGGGAGAGCACGAGTTCTTC.

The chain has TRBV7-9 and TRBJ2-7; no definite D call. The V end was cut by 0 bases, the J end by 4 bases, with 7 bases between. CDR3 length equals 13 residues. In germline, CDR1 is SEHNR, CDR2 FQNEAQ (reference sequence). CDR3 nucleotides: TGTGCCAGCAGCTTAGCTCCCCTGTACGAGCAGTACTTC. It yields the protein CASSLAPLYEQYF.

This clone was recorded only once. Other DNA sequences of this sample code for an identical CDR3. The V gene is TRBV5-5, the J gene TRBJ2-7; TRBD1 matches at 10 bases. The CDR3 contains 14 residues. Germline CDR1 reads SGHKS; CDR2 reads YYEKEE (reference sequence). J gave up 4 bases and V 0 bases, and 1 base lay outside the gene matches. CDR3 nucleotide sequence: TGTGCCAGCAGCTTGGGACAGGGGGCTTACGAGCAGTACTTC. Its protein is CASSLGQGAYEQYF.

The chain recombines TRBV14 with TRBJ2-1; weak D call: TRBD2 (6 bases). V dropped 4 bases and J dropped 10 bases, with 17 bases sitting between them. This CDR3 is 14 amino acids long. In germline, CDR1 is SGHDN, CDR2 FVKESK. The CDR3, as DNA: TGTGCCAGCAGCCCGGGCCTTGATAGCGGAGAGCAGTTCTTC. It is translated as CASSPGLDSGEQFF. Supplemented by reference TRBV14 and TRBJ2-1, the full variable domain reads EAGVTQFPSHSVIEKGQTVTLRCDPISGHDNLYWYRRVMGKEIKFLLHFVKESKQDESGMPNNRFLAERTGGTYSTLKVQPAELEDSGVYFCASSPGLDSGEQFFGPGTRLTVL.

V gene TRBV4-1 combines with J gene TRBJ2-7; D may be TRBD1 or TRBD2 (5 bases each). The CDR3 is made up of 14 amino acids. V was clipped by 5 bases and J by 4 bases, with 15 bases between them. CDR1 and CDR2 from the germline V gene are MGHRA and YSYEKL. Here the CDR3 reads CASSTPGAKYEQYF. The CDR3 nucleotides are TGCGCCAGCAGCACCCCCGGGGCGAAATACGAGCAGTACTTC.

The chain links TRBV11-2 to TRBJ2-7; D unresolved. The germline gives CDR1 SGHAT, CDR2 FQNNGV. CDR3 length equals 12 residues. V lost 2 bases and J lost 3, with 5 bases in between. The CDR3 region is CASSLSYYEQYF. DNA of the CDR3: TGTGCCAGCAGCTTAAGCTACTACGAGCAGTACTTC.